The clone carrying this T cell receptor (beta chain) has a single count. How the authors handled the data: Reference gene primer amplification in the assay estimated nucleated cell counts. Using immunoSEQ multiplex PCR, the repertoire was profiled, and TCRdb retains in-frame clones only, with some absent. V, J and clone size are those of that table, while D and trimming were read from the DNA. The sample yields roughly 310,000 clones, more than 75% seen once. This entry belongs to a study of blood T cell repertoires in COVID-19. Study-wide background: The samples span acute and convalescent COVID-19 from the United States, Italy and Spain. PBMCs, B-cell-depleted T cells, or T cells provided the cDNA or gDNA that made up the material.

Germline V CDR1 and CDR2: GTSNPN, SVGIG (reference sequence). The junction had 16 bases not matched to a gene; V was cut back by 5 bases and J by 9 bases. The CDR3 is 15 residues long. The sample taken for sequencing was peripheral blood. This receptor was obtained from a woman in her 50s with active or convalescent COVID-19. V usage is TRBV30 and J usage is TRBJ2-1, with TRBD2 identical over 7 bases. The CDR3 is CAWGWGGSQVSEQFF. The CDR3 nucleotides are TGTGCCTGGGGGTGGGGGGGATCACAGGTGAGTGAGCAGTTCTTC.